Listed here are 31 T cell receptor beta chains from one sample, sequenced in a study of CD8 T cells in Susac syndrome. Random hexamers were used to reverse transcribe the RNA input (roughly 0.5 to 1 ug). MiXCR, run by TCRdb on the immunoSEQ multiplex PCR reads, gives a single entry per CDR3 protein. The profile covers 55,000 to 75,000 distinct CDR3 sequences, with around 93% appearing a single time and about 0.14% taken by the ten largest. Material for sequencing was CD4+ T cells from PBMCs. Source of these receptors: a human donor with Susac syndrome.

This CDR3 is CASSISRQGTEQYF. The CDR3 region has the DNA TGTGCCAGTAGTATTTCGCGGCAGGGTACCGAGCAGTACTTC. This chain uses TRBV19 with TRBJ2-7, with a tentative D call TRBD1 (5 bases). Trimming cost V 3 bases and J 6 bases, with 15 bases left between them. The CDR3 covers 14 residues. CDR1 and CDR2 (germline): LNHDA, SQIVND (reference sequence). Based on the CDR3 plus reference TRBV19 and TRBJ2-7, the full variable domain is DGGITQSPKYLFRKEGQNVTLSCEQNLNHDAMYWYRQDPGQGLRLIYYSQIVNDFQKGDIAEGYSVSREKKESFPLTVTSAQKNPTAFYLCASSISRQGTEQYFGPGTRLTVT.

V is TRBV29-1 and J is TRBJ2-7; 9 nucleotides line up with TRBD1. The CDR3 is made up of 12 amino acids. Germline CDR1 is SQVTM and CDR2 is ANQGSEA. The ends lost 7 bases at V and 6 bases at J; junction bases unmatched: 7. CDR3 sequence reads: CSAGQGLSEQYF. CDR3 DNA: TGCAGCGCGGGACAGGGATTGAGCGAGCAGTACTTC.

The count of this clonotype is one. The CDR3 here is CASGPGGSYEQYF. The CDR3, as DNA: TGTGCCAGCGGTCCAGGAGGCTCCTACGAGCAGTACTTC. The chain carries TRBV28 and TRBJ2-7; maybe TRBD2 (5 bases). The V gene's germline CDR1 is MDHEN and CDR2 SYDVKM. CDR3 length: 13 amino acids. Trimming left V 8 bases short and J 0 bases short, with 11 bases between.

The chain is built from TRBV24-1 and TRBJ1-5; D call uncertain. The CDR3 contains 14 residues. CDR1 and CDR2 (germline): KGHDR, SFDVKD. Trimming cost V 9 bases and J 0 bases, with 11 bases left between them. The CDR3 nucleotides read TGTGCCACCGGGGAACAGTATAGCAATCAGCCCCAGCATTTT. Its translation: CATGEQYSNQPQHF.

V gene TRBV5-1 combines with J gene TRBJ2-3; D might be TRBD1 (5 bases). V was trimmed by 2 bases and J by 3 bases, leaving 10 bases between them. This CDR3 spans 14 amino acids. Germline V CDR1 and CDR2: SGHRS, YFSETQ. This CDR3 is CASSLLRQTDTQYF. The CDR3 nucleotides read TGCGCCAGCAGCTTACTAAGACAGACAGATACGCAGTATTTT. The full variable domain, with the rest looked up from reference TRBV5-1 and TRBJ2-3, is KAGVTQTPRYLIKTRGQQVTLSCSPISGHRSVSWYQQTPGQGLQFLFEYFSETQRNKGNFPGRFSGRQFSNSRSEMNVSTLELGDSALYLCASSLLRQTDTQYFGPGTRLTVL.

The chain employs TRBV19 and TRBJ1-5; 12 bases agree with TRBD1. J gave up 2 bases and V 3 bases, and 5 bases lay outside the gene matches. The CDR3 covers 17 residues. From germline, CDR1 is LNHDA and CDR2 SQIVND (reference sequence). DNA for the CDR3: TGTGCCAGTAGTATCTGGGACAGGGGGCTTGGCAATCAGCCCCAGCATTTT. Its protein product is CASSIWDRGLGNQPQHF.

CDR3: CASSLSPGTGMGTEAFF. CDR3 sequence (DNA): TGTGCCAGCAGCTTAAGTCCCGGGACAGGGATGGGCACTGAAGCTTTCTTT. The chain uses TRBV21-1 and TRBJ1-1; TRBD1, as called in the table, went unchecked against the DNA. TRBV21-1 represents a pseudogene. This CDR3 is 17 amino acids long.

This chain uses TRBV6-1 with TRBJ1-2; D unclear. The CDR3 extends over 13 amino acids. CDR1 and CDR2 (germline): MNHNS, SASEGT. Trimming removed 2 bases at V and 6 bases at J, with 10 bases between. This CDR3 is CASSERVRNGYTF. Written as DNA, the CDR3 is TGTGCCAGCAGTGAAAGGGTGAGGAATGGCTACACCTTC.

This rearrangement joins TRBV7-9 to TRBJ1-1; no reliable D call. V lost 1 base to trimming and J lost 0 bases, with 3 bases between them. The CDR3 covers 13 residues. Germline CDR1 and CDR2: SEHNR and FQNEAQ (reference sequence). The DNA of the CDR3 is TGTGCCAGCAGCTTAGAGGTGAACACTGAAGCTTTCTTT. It encodes CASSLEVNTEAFF.

V usage is TRBV20-1 and J usage is TRBJ2-7; 11 nucleotides align to TRBD2. Germline V gene lookup returns CDR1 DFQATT and CDR2 SNEGSKA (reference sequence). J was trimmed by 6 bases and V by 3 bases; bases with no gene match: 10. The CDR3 totals 15 residues. The DNA of the CDR3 is TGCAGTGCTAGGGGCCGTCTAGCGGGGGGCCTCGAGCAGTACTTC. Protein: CSARGRLAGGLEQYF.

The rearrangement uses TRBV20-1 and TRBJ1-4; no definite D call. The V gene lost 0 bases and the J gene lost 7 bases, with 15 bases spanning the gap. CDR3 length equals 15 residues. CDR1 DFQATT and CDR2 SNEGSKA come from the germline V gene (reference sequence). Here the CDR3 DNA reads TGCAGTGCTAGAGATTTGCAAGGAATGACTGAAAAACTGTTTTTT. It encodes CSARDLQGMTEKLFF.

The genes are TRBV13 and TRBJ2-1, with 9 positions matching TRBD2. The CDR3 is 16 residues long. Germline CDR1 PRHDT, CDR2 FYEKMQ (reference sequence). V was pared by 0 bases and J by 4 bases, with 4 bases of the junction left unmatched. The CDR3 spells CASSLGRGGPYNEQFF. The CDR3 DNA sequence: TGTGCCAGCAGCTTAGGGCGGGGGGGCCCTTACAATGAGCAGTTCTTC.

V and J are TRBV7-8 and TRBJ2-7; 7 nucleotides agree with TRBD1. V lost 2 bases to trimming and J lost 5 bases; unmatched junction nucleotides: 21. The CDR3 is made up of 19 amino acids. Looked up from germline, CDR1 is SGHVS and CDR2 is FQNEAQ. The CDR3 sequence: CASSLSPLRQGVRGNEQYF. The CDR3 coding sequence is TGTGCCAGCAGCTTATCGCCCCTACGACAGGGTGTTAGGGGCAACGAGCAGTACTTC.

This clonotype was picked up one time. V usage is TRBV13 and J usage is TRBJ1-1, with TRBD1 as a possible D gene (5 bases). Germline CDR1 PRHDT, CDR2 FYEKMQ (reference sequence). With 0 bases removed from V and 5 bases from J, the gap between germline ends came to 16 bases. The CDR3 extends over 16 amino acids. This CDR3 reads CASSLGLPAGRTEAFF. DNA for the CDR3: TGTGCCAGCAGCTTAGGCCTCCCGGCAGGGCGAACTGAAGCTTTCTTT.

V and J are TRBV7-3 and TRBJ2-3; 7 positions match TRBD1. Germline V lookup: CDR1 SGHTA, CDR2 FQGTGA. V shed 5 bases and J 6 bases; nucleotides not matched to a gene: 5. This CDR3 is built from 13 residues. This CDR3 reads CASSVDRMDTQYF. Written as DNA, the CDR3 is TGTGCCAGCAGCGTGGACAGGATGGATACGCAGTATTTT.

The chain employs TRBV2 and TRBJ1-1; no definite D call. CDR3 length equals 11 residues. The germline gives CDR1 SNHLY, CDR2 FYNNEI. The V gene lost 4 bases and the J gene lost 7 bases, with 7 bases spanning the gap. The CDR3 protein is CASSAQDEAFF. The CDR3 nucleotides read TGTGCCAGCAGTGCGCAAGATGAAGCTTTCTTT. The entire variable domain, with the rest obtained from reference TRBV2 and TRBJ1-1, is as follows: EPEVTQTPSHQVTQMGQEVILRCVPISNHLYFYWYRQILGQKVEFLVSFYNNEISEKSEIFDDQFSVERPDGSNFTLKIRSTKLEDSAMYFCASSAQDEAFFGQGTRLTVV.

This clonotype was observed once. The V call is TRBV5-1, the J call TRBJ2-4, with D unclear. The V gene lost 5 bases and the J gene lost 0 bases, with 6 bases spanning the gap. This CDR3 has 13 amino acids. Germline CDR1 and CDR2: SGHRS and YFSETQ. CDR3 sequence: CASSPLAKNIQYF. Here the CDR3 DNA reads TGCGCCAGCAGTCCCCTAGCCAAAAACATTCAGTACTTC. Variable domain in full (rest from reference TRBV5-1 and TRBJ2-4): KAGVTQTPRYLIKTRGQQVTLSCSPISGHRSVSWYQQTPGQGLQFLFEYFSETQRNKGNFPGRFSGRQFSNSRSEMNVSTLELGDSALYLCASSPLAKNIQYFGAGTRLSVL.

V usage is TRBV20-1 and J usage is TRBJ2-7; D is possibly TRBD2 (5 bases). Germline V CDR1 and CDR2: DFQATT, SNEGSKA (reference sequence). The CDR3 sequence is 15 residues long. Trimming removed 3 bases at V and 2 bases at J, with 17 bases between. The CDR3 spells CSASYQRGDPYEQYF. In DNA, the CDR3 is TGCAGTGCTAGCTATCAACGGGGTGACCCCTACGAGCAGTACTTC.

This chain links TRBV18 with TRBJ2-1; 7 positions match TRBD1. V lost 4 bases and J lost 10; bases outside the gene matches: 4. The CDR3 has 12 residues. Germline V gives CDR1 KGHSH, CDR2 LQKENI. The CDR3 sequence: CASSLDRVEQFF. CDR3 nucleotides: TGTGCCAGCTCACTCGACAGGGTAGAGCAGTTCTTC. Full variable domain (missing parts from reference TRBV18 and TRBJ2-1): NAGVMQNPRHLVRRRGQEARLRCSPMKGHSHVYWYRQLPEEGLKFMVYLQKENIIDESGMPKERFSAEFPKEGPSILRIQQVVRGDSAAYFCASSLDRVEQFFGPGTRLTVL.

CDR3 sequence reads: CSARVGQGARRGVSTQYF. CDR3 coding DNA: TGCAGTGCTAGAGTGGGGCAGGGGGCGCGTCGGGGGGTGTCGACCCAGTACTTC. The chain is built from TRBV20-1 and TRBJ2-5; weak D call: TRBD1 (8 bases). In germline, CDR1 is DFQATT, CDR2 SNEGSKA (reference sequence). V lost 1 base to trimming and J lost 7 bases, with 28 bases between them. The CDR3 sequence is 18 residues long.

The V call is TRBV6-5, the J call TRBJ2-7, with D possibly called TRBD1 or TRBD2 (6 bases each). The CDR3 contains 17 residues. Germline V lookup: CDR1 MNHEY, CDR2 SVGAGI. V lost 2 bases to trimming and J lost 3 bases, with 20 bases between them. The CDR3 protein is CASSYQPHGGGYYEQYF. The CDR3, as DNA: TGTGCCAGCAGTTACCAACCCCACGGGGGCGGTTACTACGAGCAGTACTTC.

V and J are TRBV30 and TRBJ1-3; D gene uncertain. Germline V lookup: CDR1 GTSNPN, CDR2 SVGIG (reference sequence). Trimming stripped 0 bases from V and 5 bases from J, with 11 bases between. The CDR3 extends over 14 amino acids. The DNA of the CDR3 is TGTGCCTGGAGTGTAATGCAACGTCGAAACACCATATATTTT. This sequence encodes CAWSVMQRRNTIYF.

This sequence joins TRBV28 and TRBJ2-6; possible D gene TRBD2, 6 bases. V was shortened by 7 bases and J by 2 bases, with 18 bases between the two germline ends. This CDR3 has 17 amino acids. CDR1 MDHEN and CDR2 SYDVKM come from the germline V gene. CDR3 nucleotide sequence: TGTGCCAGCACTCGGGGGTTGGTCGGGACTGGGGCCAACGTCCTGACTTTC. Translated, it gives CASTRGLVGTGANVLTF.

V is TRBV7-9 and J is TRBJ2-2; no clear D. Germline-derived CDR1 and CDR2 are SEHNR and FQNEAQ (reference sequence). The CDR3 is made up of 14 amino acids. V was trimmed by 5 bases and J by 0 bases, leaving 7 bases between them. The CDR3 region is CASSPRSNTGELFF. The DNA of the CDR3 is TGTGCCAGCAGCCCACGGTCGAACACCGGGGAGCTGTTTTTT.

For the CDR3, the DNA is TGTGCCAGTAGTGTGCGTCCACCCGGGACAAATTACAATGAGCAGTTCTTC. Residues: CASSVRPPGTNYNEQFF. The chain joins TRBV19 to TRBJ2-1, with D maybe TRBD1 (6 bases). Germline V lookup: CDR1 LNHDA, CDR2 SQIVND (reference sequence). CDR3 length equals 17 residues. V was clipped by 5 bases and J by 4 bases, with 21 bases between them.

This chain connects TRBV27 to TRBJ1-6; D uncertain. CDR3 length: 13 residues. Deletions cut 0 bases from V and 12 bases from J, with 9 bases between. In germline, CDR1 is MNHEY, CDR2 SMNVEV (reference sequence). DNA for the CDR3: TGTGCCAGCAGTTTATCCGGGAGCCTACCCCTCCACTTT. It translates to CASSLSGSLPLHF.

This rearrangement joins TRBV6-1 to TRBJ1-2; D not certain. The ends were cut back, 5 bases at V and 1 base at J, with 11 bases in the middle. Germline lookup yields CDR1 MNHNS and CDR2 SASEGT. CDR3 size: 14 residues. CDR3 in amino acids: CASSYRVFNYGYTF. The CDR3 nucleotides read TGTGCCAGCAGTTACCGGGTGTTTAACTATGGCTACACCTTC.

The V and J genes are TRBV6-5 and TRBJ2-5, with 11 bases matching TRBD2. J gave up 4 bases and V 7 bases, and 5 bases lay outside the gene matches. CDR1 and CDR2 (germline): MNHEY, SVGAGI. CDR3 length: 14 amino acids. The CDR3, as DNA: TGTGCCAGCACTTTCCTAGCGGGGGGAGAGACCCAGTACTTC. It encodes CASTFLAGGETQYF.

This sequence joins TRBV9 and TRBJ2-1, with 9 nucleotides matching TRBD1. The ends lost 5 bases at V and 6 bases at J; junction bases unmatched: 9. Germline V gene data show CDR1 as SGDLS and CDR2 as YYNGEE. The CDR3 has 15 amino acids. CDR3 sequence reads: CASRDDRGEVNEQFF. CDR3 sequence (DNA): TGTGCCAGCAGAGACGACAGGGGGGAGGTCAATGAGCAGTTCTTC.

This clonotype showed up just once. The V and J genes are TRBV12-3 or TRBV12-4 and TRBJ2-2, with D unresolved. CDR3 length equals 13 residues. Trimming shortened V by 5 bases and J by 4 bases, and 8 bases separated the two germline ends. In nucleotides, the CDR3 is TGTGCCAGCAGTCCAACATCCACCGGGGAGCTGTTTTTT. It specifies CASSPTSTGELFF.

This clonotype was seen just once. The gene calls are TRBV2 and TRBJ1-4; 7 bases are shared with TRBD1. The CDR3 is made up of 13 amino acids. V shed 4 bases and J 8 bases; nucleotides not matched to a gene: 4. Germline V gene lookup returns CDR1 SNHLY and CDR2 FYNNEI. CDR3 bases: TGTGCCAGCAGTGGACAGGGTTTCGAAAAACTGTTTTTT. Its translation: CASSGQGFEKLFF.